The entry below describes one TCR beta chain. The data originate from a study of monozygotic twins with inflammatory bowel disease. CDR3 length: 16 amino acids. Germline CDR1 and CDR2: KGHDR and SFDVKD. Total RNA input per TCR library was 3500 ng. Nested PCRs (16 and 9 cycles, two total) were applied to TCRalpha and TCRbeta cDNA. Following a re-call of the 5' RACE reads, TCRdb has one entry per CDR3 protein and lacks DNA. This sample's table reports about 160,000 distinct CDR3 sequences. The sequence was collected from a human donor with ulcerative colitis or Crohn's disease, or a healthy co-twin of an affected twin (not recorded which). Input material: blood. The rearrangement links TRBV24-1 to TRBJ2-1; TCRdb returns TRBD1, unconfirmable since there is no DNA. CDR3 protein: CATRASDTPGFNEQFF.